The present T cell receptor beta chain was sequenced within a study of T-cell reconstitution after alpha-beta-depleted transplantation in children (dated by TCRdb to about 2016). For the study in its entirety: T-cell immune reconstitution after TCRalphabeta/CD19-depleted allogeneic hematopoietic cell transplantation in children was quantitatively tracked in the study by means of TCR repertoire profiling. Paper-wide results and their limitations: In some patients, high TCRbeta diversity at day 60 was attributed to recipient T cells and intrathymic progenitors that had survived conditioning. Apparently early alphabetaT-cell count recovery about two months after transplant reportedly relied on only several hundred rapidly expanded clones derived from non-depleted graft cells. Hyperexpanded clone frequencies declined over subsequent months; after one year, T-cell counts and TCRbeta diversity were mostly attributed to newly produced T cells.

The library was made by PCR. The instrument given in TCRdb is Illumina HiSeq 2500. Molecular barcoding was employed in the preparation of TCR libraries, with unique molecular identifiers being used to normalize TCRbeta repertoire quantification. TCRdb reanalyzed the raw reads on its own, using fastp at Q25 for trimming and MiXCR for clone calling, and kept in-frame beta chains. Duplicate CDR3 protein sequences are folded into a single record with the most common DNA and genes. In this sample the table shows 800,000 to 1,000,000 distinct CDR3 sequences, roughly 31% of which occur a single time. Together, the top ten hold 28% of the sample. Comments on this clonotype: This receptor's antigen is unknown. Per-base quality was not reported, and no clone a single base away is much larger than it.

According to the study, the label for this sample's treatment or condition signals: allogeneic hematopoietic cell transplantation with graft depleted of TCRalphabeta T cells and CD19 B cells. The children who served as transplant recipients had been given grafts of TCRalphabeta/CD19-depleted allogeneic hematopoietic cells. The source was PBMCs, mostly from graft donor cells, collected 360 days after TCRalphabeta/CD19-depleted stem cell transplant. The sequence was obtained from a boy in the first two years of life who had a stem cell transplant for SCID, so the T cells may come from the graft donor.

The sequence in DNA is TGCGCCAGCAGCCTTGTCGGGCGGGCGGGCTTGAAAATGGATGAGCAGTTCTTC. Translated, this is CASSLVGRAGLKMDEQFF. The chain was built from TRBV4-3 and TRBJ2-1; a tentative D call is TRBD2 (5 bases match). V is shortened by 4 bases, J by 8 bases, and the region joining them spans 27 bases. The CDR3 sequence holds 18 residues, the cysteine and phenylalanine included. Left in the record is the CDR3 DNA by itself, 54 bases read in frame from the first base. The germline V gene provides CDR1 LGHNA and CDR2 YSLEER.